These T cell receptor beta chains were read from a single sample in a study of blood T cell repertoires in COVID-19. TCRdb's copy holds only in-frame clones and misses some; the assay was immunoSEQ multiplex PCR. The sample lists some 120,000 clones; around three quarters were seen once. Source material: peripheral blood. Receptor source: a woman in her 70s with acute or convalescent COVID-19. Each CDR3 is given with its conserved first and last residue. A D gene is named only where the DNA matches it firmly. Some rows have no size entry. The others give once, few or many, or a class for an expanded clone.

V gene	clone size	D gene	J gene	CDR3 DNA	CDR3 protein
TRBV2	.	.	TRBJ2-6	TGTGCCAGCAGCGTGACTAATTCTGGGGCCAACGTCCTGACTTTC	CASSVTNSGANVLTF
TRBV18	.	TRBD2	TRBJ2-7	TGTGCCAGCTCACCACAAGCTAGCGGGAGTGGCGAGCAGTACTTC	CASSPQASGSGEQYF
TRBV6-5	few	TRBD2	TRBJ2-7	TGTGCCAGCAGCTGGACTAGCGGGATCTCCTACGAGCAGTACTTC	CASSWTSGISYEQYF
TRBV6-5	.	TRBD1	TRBJ2-4	TGTGCCAGCAGTTACGGGGGGACAGGGGGCAAAAACATTCAGTACTTC	CASSYGGTGGKNIQYF
TRBV12-3/TRBV12-4	few	.	TRBJ2-4	TGTGCCAGCGGCTTTCAAAACATTCAGTACTTC	CASGFQNIQYF
TRBV19	.	.	TRBJ1-1	TGTGCCAGTAATTTTGAGAGGAACACTGAAGCTTTCTTT	CASNFERNTEAFF
TRBV6-1	few	TRBD2	TRBJ2-6	TGTGCCAGCAGTGAACGGTGGACTAGCGGGAGGTTACCTGGGGCCAACGTCCTGACTTTC	CASSERWTSGRLPGANVLTF
TRBV3-1/TRBV3-2	.	TRBD1	TRBJ2-1	TGTGCCAGCAGTCTACGGGGGACAGGGACTCGCAATGAGCAGTTCTTC	CASSLRGTGTRNEQFF
TRBV7-2	.	TRBD1	TRBJ1-3	TGTGCCAGCAGCCCGACAGGGTTTGGTCGAAACACCATATATTTT	CASSPTGFGRNTIYF
TRBV11-2	.	TRBD2	TRBJ2-2	TGTGCCAGCAGCTTAGCAGCGGGAGGGCTTTTCGGGGAGCTGTTTTTT	CASSLAAGGLFGELFF
TRBV6-5	.	.	TRBJ1-1	TGTGCCAGCAGTCCATTTGACAGCCTGAACACTGAAGCTTTCTTT	CASSPFDSLNTEAFF
TRBV6-5	.	.	TRBJ1-5	TGTGCCAGCAAGATACAGGGTGCCAATCAGCCCCAGCATTTT	CASKIQGANQPQHF
TRBV5-8	.	TRBD2	TRBJ2-3	TGTGCCAGCAGCATCGGGACTAGCGGGGGGGCAGATACGCAGTATTTT	CASSIGTSGGADTQYF
TRBV30	.	TRBD2	TRBJ2-7	TGTGCCTGGGGGCAGGGAGCGGGGGCCGATGAGCAGTACTTC	CAWGQGAGADEQYF
TRBV7-2	once	TRBD2	TRBJ2-3	TGTGCCAGCAGCCCCAGACTAGCGACGCGCACAGATACGCAGTATTTT	CASSPRLATRTDTQYF
TRBV6-6	.	TRBD2	TRBJ2-1	TGTGCCAGCGGAGTACCGGGACTAGCTACGAATGAGCAGTTCTTC	CASGVPGLATNEQFF
TRBV13	.	.	TRBJ2-2	TGTGCCAGCAGCTTATATGCGGGGGCCACGAGCACCGGGGAGCTGTTTTTT	CASSLYAGATSTGELFF
TRBV19	.	TRBD1	TRBJ1-1	TGTGCCAGTAGGGGACAGGGTGGATTGAACACTGAAGCTTTCTTT	CASRGQGGLNTEAFF
TRBV6-5	.	.	TRBJ2-7	TGTGCCAGCAGTTACGGCAGGGGAAGAGACGAGCAGTACTTC	CASSYGRGRDEQYF
TRBV18	.	TRBD1	TRBJ2-7	TGTGCCAGCTCACTTAAAACGGGACAGGGTTACGGCTCCTACGAGCAGTACTTC	CASSLKTGQGYGSYEQYF
TRBV18	.	TRBD1	TRBJ2-7	TGTGCCAGCTCACCACCGGGACAGGGTGGTGAGCAGTACTTC	CASSPPGQGGEQYF
TRBV6-5	few	TRBD1	TRBJ2-7	TGTGCCAGCAGTCGTCCCGGGACAGGCTACGAGCAGTACTTC	CASSRPGTGYEQYF
TRBV25-1	.	.	TRBJ2-5	TGTGCCAGCAGTTCCAGGGGAGGGGAGACCCAGTACTTC	CASSSRGGETQYF
TRBV29-1	.	TRBD1	TRBJ2-7	TGCAGCGTTGAAGGGACAGGGGCCATCGAGCAGTACTTC	CSVEGTGAIEQYF
TRBV11-1	.	TRBD2	TRBJ2-5	TGTGCCAGCAGCCTAAGCGGGAGGGCCCGTGAGACCCAGTACTTC	CASSLSGRARETQYF
TRBV29-1	.	.	TRBJ2-5	TGCAGCGTTGTGTTGCGACAAGAGACCCAGTACTTC	CSVVLRQETQYF
TRBV19	.	.	TRBJ2-7	TGTGCCAGTGGGGGACGGGGAGGCTACGAGCAGTACTTC	CASGGRGGYEQYF
TRBV5-1	.	.	TRBJ2-4	TGCGCCAGCAGCTTGGCCCGGGAAGGTGACATTCAGTACTTC	CASSLAREGDIQYF
TRBV19	medium-sized	.	TRBJ1-6	TGTGCCAGTAGTATTGTCGGAGGGGATTCACCCCTCCACTTT	CASSIVGGDSPLHF
TRBV6-5	.	.	TRBJ1-5	TGTGCCAGCAGCCCAATGGGTGGCGGGGGTCAGCCCCAGCATTTT	CASSPMGGGGQPQHF
TRBV7-9	.	.	TRBJ1-5	TGTGCCAGCAGCTTAGGGGGAGGGTATAATCAGCCCCAGCATTTT	CASSLGGGYNQPQHF
TRBV18	many	TRBD1	TRBJ1-4	TGTGCCAGCTCACCCGACAGGGGAACGGAAAAACTGTTTTTT	CASSPDRGTEKLFF
TRBV7-2	.	.	TRBJ1-2	TGTGCCAGCAGTTATACAGGAAACTATGGCTACACCTTC	CASSYTGNYGYTF
TRBV9	.	.	TRBJ2-3	TGTGCCAGCAGCGTAGGAGCGGCCCTAAGGGTAGATACGCAGTATTTT	CASSVGAALRVDTQYF
TRBV28	.	TRBD1	TRBJ2-7	TGTGCCAGCTCTACCGGGACAGGGGGTACCGCCTACGAGCAGTACTTC	CASSTGTGGTAYEQYF
TRBV7-8	.	.	TRBJ1-6	TGTGCCAGTTCTAGGGAGGGTGCCGGGAGGTCCTATAATTCACCCCTCCACTTT	CASSREGAGRSYNSPLHF
TRBV19	once	.	TRBJ1-1	TGTGCCAGTAGTCCCCACCGCCGGGGCAGGGGTAACACTGAAGCTTTCTTT	CASSPHRRGRGNTEAFF
TRBV3-1/TRBV3-2	.	.	TRBJ1-5	TGTGCCAGCAGCTCAAAAGGGGATCAGCCCCAGCATTTT	CASSSKGDQPQHF
TRBV7-8	.	.	TRBJ1-1	TGTGCCAGCAGCTTACTTCAGGGGTCCCTGAACACTGAAGCTTTCTTT	CASSLLQGSLNTEAFF
TRBV12-3/TRBV12-4	once	.	TRBJ1-1	TGTGCCAGCAGAGTCCGGGAGAACACTGAAGCTTTCTTT	CASRVRENTEAFF
TRBV9	.	TRBD1	TRBJ1-3	TGTGCCAGCAGCCGTAGGACAGGGGCGGACACCATATATTTT	CASSRRTGADTIYF
TRBV19	.	.	TRBJ1-1	TGTGCCAGTAGGGACAGCGCTATGAACACTGAAGCTTTCTTT	CASRDSAMNTEAFF
TRBV7-9	.	.	TRBJ1-2	TGTGCCAGCAGCTTAGGGCAGGGTGTGGTTGGCTACACCTTC	CASSLGQGVVGYTF
TRBV28	few	.	TRBJ2-5	TGTGCCAGCAAGCCAGGGTTCCAAGAGACCCAGTACTTC	CASKPGFQETQYF
TRBV6-5	few	TRBD1	TRBJ1-2	TGTGCCAGCAGTCCAGGGGGCGCGGATGGCTACACCTTC	CASSPGGADGYTF
TRBV27	once	.	TRBJ2-6	TGTGCCAGCAGGCAGGGAGGGGCCAACGTCCTGACTTTC	CASRQGGANVLTF
TRBV25-1	.	TRBD1	TRBJ1-5	TGTGCCAGCATCAGGGGGGCCAGCAATCAGCCCCAGCATTTT	CASIRGASNQPQHF
TRBV7-9	.	.	TRBJ1-5	TGTGCCAGCAGCTTAGTAGGTGGGCACCAGCATTTT	CASSLVGGHQHF
TRBV9	few	TRBD1	TRBJ1-2	TGTGCCAGCAGCGTAGGGACAGGGAATTATGGCTACACCTTC	CASSVGTGNYGYTF
TRBV6-1	.	TRBD1	TRBJ1-2	TGTGCCAGCAGTGAGACAGGGCAAGCCTATGGCTACACCTTC	CASSETGQAYGYTF
TRBV6-5	.	TRBD1	TRBJ1-1	TGTGCCAGCAGGCTCTCAGGGGGCTACGACACTGAAGCTTTCTTT	CASRLSGGYDTEAFF
TRBV29-1	many	TRBD2	TRBJ2-1	TGCAGCGTTGCCCAGGCGGGGGGATACAATGAGCAGTTCTTC	CSVAQAGGYNEQFF
TRBV7-8	.	.	TRBJ1-2	TGTGCCAGCAGCTTAGCGAACAGTAACTATGGCTACACCTTC	CASSLANSNYGYTF